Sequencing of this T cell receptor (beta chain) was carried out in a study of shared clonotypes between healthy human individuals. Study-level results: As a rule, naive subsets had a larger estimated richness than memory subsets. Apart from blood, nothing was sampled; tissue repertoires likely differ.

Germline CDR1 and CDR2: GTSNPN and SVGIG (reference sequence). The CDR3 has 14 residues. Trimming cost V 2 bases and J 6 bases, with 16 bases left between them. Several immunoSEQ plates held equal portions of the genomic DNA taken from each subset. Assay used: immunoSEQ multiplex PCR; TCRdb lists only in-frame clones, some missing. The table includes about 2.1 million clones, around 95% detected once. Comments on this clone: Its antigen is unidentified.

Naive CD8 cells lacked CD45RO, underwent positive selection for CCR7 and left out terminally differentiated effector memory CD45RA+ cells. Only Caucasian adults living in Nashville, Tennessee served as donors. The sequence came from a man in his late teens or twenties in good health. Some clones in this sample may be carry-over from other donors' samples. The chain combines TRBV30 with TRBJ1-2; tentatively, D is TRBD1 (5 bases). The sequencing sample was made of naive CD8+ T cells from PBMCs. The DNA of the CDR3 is TGTGCCTGGAGTACGGGTCGGGGGAGCCATGGCTACACCTTC. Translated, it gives CAWSTGRGSHGYTF.